This T cell receptor (beta chain) was captured by sequencing in a study of T-cell reconstitution after alpha-beta-depleted transplantation in children. Unique molecular identifiers were used in preparing the TCRbeta library. In TCRdb, the PCR reads were re-called with MiXCR into one record per CDR3 protein. Counted here are 500,000 or so distinct CDR3 sequences, approximately 32% occurring once; the ten biggest clones make up 2% to 3%. The length of the CDR3 is 14 residues. V shed 6 bases and J 9 bases; nucleotides not matched to a gene: 11. The chain has TRBV12-3 or TRBV12-4 and TRBJ1-5; 7 nucleotides align to TRBD1. Here the sequenced sample was PBMCs from the stem cell graft donor, taken from the stem cell graft. This receptor was obtained from a human donor who donated a stem cell graft to a child with aplastic anemia. The DNA for the CDR3 is TGTGCCAGCAGGTGGACAGGACTACAGGGGCCCCAGCATTTT. It is translated as CASRWTGLQGPQHF.